The table lists the clone carrying this TCR beta chain with many counts. Across 18 months, stable Graves' hyperthyroidism was marked by no progression to ophthalmopathy. Each diagnosis was grounded in clinical symptoms, serum thyroxine and TRAb, thyroid ultrasound, and orbital computed tomography. This entry belongs to a study of T cells in Graves' hyperthyroidism and ophthalmopathy. Whole-study context: Blood from the periphery was taken at initial diagnosis, before any treatment.

CDR3 length: 14 residues. CDR1 is ENHRY, CDR2 SYGVKD, per germline. The V gene lost 2 bases and the J gene lost 8 bases, with 10 bases spanning the gap. Regions amplified from RNA transcripts were the TCR beta CDR3 regions. The primer set for the first-round RT-PCR of the TCR CDR3 was HTBI. A single record per CDR3 protein comes from TCRdb applying MiXCR to the multiplex PCR reads. Of just under 750,000 distinct CDR3 sequences in the sample, around a third are singletons; the top ten hold about a third. The sequence derives from a middle-aged woman with Graves' hyperthyroidism. Material for sequencing was blood. The rearrangement joins TRBV10-3 to TRBJ1-6; the D gene is possibly TRBD1 (5 bases). CDR3 loop: CAISETDRDSPLHF. The CDR3 DNA follows: TGTGCCATCAGTGAGACAGACAGAGATTCACCCCTCCACTTT.